These T cell receptor beta chains were read from a single sample in a study of PD-1 blockade in classical Hodgkin lymphoma. The data were produced by immunoSEQ multiplex PCR, yet TCRdb's version contains in-frame clones alone and is incomplete. The data show around 27,000 clones, around 83% seen once. Here the sequenced sample was CD4+ T cells from blood, taken before the fourth cycle of nivolumab. The receptors originated from a human donor with classical Hodgkin lymphoma. CDR3s include the opening cysteine and the closing phenylalanine or tryptophan. D genes are given only for firm matches. Clone size, where shown, is once, few, many, or a class for clones that have expanded.

V: TRBV28; D: TRBD1; J: TRBJ1-5; size: -; DNA: TGTGCCAGCAAAAAACCGGGACAGGGCCCTTATAGCAATCAGCCCCAGCATTTT; CDR3: CASKKPGQGPYSNQPQHF
V: TRBV18; D: -; J: TRBJ1-1; size: once; DNA: TGTGCCAGCTCACCACCGCTCGGGGGGATGAACACTGAAGCTTTCTTT; CDR3: CASSPPLGGMNTEAFF
V: TRBV27; D: -; J: TRBJ2-7; size: -; DNA: TGTGCCAGCAGTTTATCTCTTAGGGCTAGGTACGAGCAGTACTTC; CDR3: CASSLSLRARYEQYF
V: TRBV28; D: TRBD2; J: TRBJ2-7; size: -; DNA: TGTGCCAGCACCGGGACTAGCGGAGCCTACGAGCAGTACTTC; CDR3: CASTGTSGAYEQYF
V: TRBV6-1; D: TRBD2; J: TRBJ2-7; size: -; DNA: TGTGCCAGCAGTGAAGTCCTAGCGGGAGACTTCGAGCAGTACTTC; CDR3: CASSEVLAGDFEQYF
V: TRBV7-2; D: -; J: TRBJ2-3; size: few; DNA: TGTGCCAGCAGCTCCAGGGTATCAGATACGCAGTATTTT; CDR3: CASSSRVSDTQYF
V: TRBV7-2; D: -; J: TRBJ2-5; size: -; DNA: TGTGCCAGCAGCTCCACAGGGATGTTAGAGCTCCGAGAGACCCAGTACTTC; CDR3: CASSSTGMLELRETQYF
V: TRBV29-1; D: -; J: TRBJ2-7; size: -; DNA: TGCAGCGTTGATGACGGTTCTCTCTACGAGCAGTACTTC; CDR3: CSVDDGSLYEQYF
V: TRBV27; D: -; J: TRBJ2-2; size: -; DNA: TGTGCCAGCAGGCGCCTAGACCCCGGGGAGCTGTTTTTT; CDR3: CASRRLDPGELFF
V: TRBV20-1; D: -; J: TRBJ2-7; size: -; DNA: TGCAGTGCTAGAGGCGGCTACGAGCAGTACTTC; CDR3: CSARGGYEQYF
V: TRBV4-1; D: -; J: TRBJ1-4; size: -; DNA: TGCGCCAGCAGCCAAGATGCGCAGGGACGTGAAAAACTGTTTTTT; CDR3: CASSQDAQGREKLFF
V: TRBV6-5; D: -; J: TRBJ2-7; size: -; DNA: TGTGCCAGCAGTCAAACAGGGAATCGTTACGAGCAGTACTTC; CDR3: CASSQTGNRYEQYF
V: TRBV7-2; D: -; J: TRBJ2-7; size: few; DNA: TGTGCCAGCAGAGGCGGTTCATCCTACGAGCAGTACTTC; CDR3: CASRGGSSYEQYF
V: TRBV14; D: TRBD1; J: TRBJ2-5; size: -; DNA: TGTGCCAGCAGCCCGCGACAGGGGACCCAAGAGACCCAGTACTTC; CDR3: CASSPRQGTQETQYF
V: TRBV19; D: TRBD2; J: TRBJ2-1; size: -; DNA: TGTGCCAGTAGTAGACGGGGCGGGAGCGGGGATGAGCAGTTCTTC; CDR3: CASSRRGGSGDEQFF
V: TRBV4-1; D: TRBD2; J: TRBJ2-3; size: once; DNA: TGCGCCAGCAGCTTAACTTTAGCCGGAGCGGGAGAGGCAGATACGCAGTATTTT; CDR3: CASSLTLAGAGEADTQYF
V: TRBV6-5; D: TRBD2; J: TRBJ2-1; size: -; DNA: TGTGCCAGCAGTTACTCGGGCGGGAGAGGAAATGAGCAGTTCTTC; CDR3: CASSYSGGRGNEQFF
V: TRBV28; D: TRBD1; J: TRBJ1-2; size: -; DNA: TGTGCCAGCAGCCAACAGGGGAGGGGAGGGAGAGGCTACACCTTC; CDR3: CASSQQGRGGRGYTF
V: TRBV19; D: TRBD1; J: TRBJ1-5; size: -; DNA: TGTGCCAGTAGCCTAAACCCTGACAGGGTAATAAGACAGCCCCAGCATTTT; CDR3: CASSLNPDRVIRQPQHF
V: TRBV7-9; D: TRBD1; J: TRBJ1-1; size: -; DNA: TGTGCCAGCAGCCCTGACAGGGTTCAGAACACTGAAGCTTTCTTT; CDR3: CASSPDRVQNTEAFF
V: TRBV5-1; D: TRBD2; J: TRBJ2-2; size: -; DNA: TGCGCCAGCAGCTTGGCCCTAGCGGGAGTCGGGGAGCTGTTTTTT; CDR3: CASSLALAGVGELFF
V: TRBV19; D: TRBD1; J: TRBJ1-1; size: -; DNA: TGTGCCAGTAGTGCCCCGCGGGACAGGGGCCCTGAAGCTTTCTTT; CDR3: CASSAPRDRGPEAFF
V: TRBV5-8; D: TRBD1; J: TRBJ1-1; size: -; DNA: TGTGCCAGCAGCCGTCGACAGGGAAAAACTGAAGCTTTCTTT; CDR3: CASSRRQGKTEAFF
V: TRBV10-3; D: TRBD2; J: TRBJ2-7; size: -; DNA: TGTGCCATCAGTGAGTCAGGGCTAGCGGGAAAACACGAGCAGTACTTC; CDR3: CAISESGLAGKHEQYF
V: TRBV27; D: TRBD2; J: TRBJ2-1; size: -; DNA: TGTGCCAGCAGTCCAAACACCGGGACTAGCGGGAGGGCCGGTGTGAGAGGTGAGCAGTTCTTC; CDR3: CASSPNTGTSGRAGVRGEQFF
V: TRBV5-1; D: -; J: TRBJ1-1; size: -; DNA: TGCGCCAGCAGCTTGGCCGTCAGGAACACTGAAGCTTTCTTT; CDR3: CASSLAVRNTEAFF
V: TRBV28; D: -; J: TRBJ2-5; size: -; DNA: TGTGCCAGCAGTCAACCAAACAGTGGAGAGACCCAGTACTTC; CDR3: CASSQPNSGETQYF
V: TRBV21-1; D: -; J: TRBJ2-7; size: -; DNA: TGTGCCAGCGGAAATGAGGGACCCCCCTACGAGCAGTACTTC; CDR3: CASGNEGPPYEQYF
V: TRBV5-1; D: TRBD2; J: TRBJ2-5; size: -; DNA: TGCGCCAGCACCTTTACTAGCGGGAGCGTTCAAGAGACCCAGTACTTC; CDR3: CASTFTSGSVQETQYF
V: TRBV5-8; D: TRBD1; J: TRBJ2-7; size: -; DNA: TGTGCCAGCAGCTTTACAGGGGGCGCAGGCTACGAGCAGTACTTC; CDR3: CASSFTGGAGYEQYF
V: TRBV18; D: -; J: TRBJ1-1; size: few; DNA: TGTGCCAGCTCCGAGGCGGGGAACACTGAAGCTTTCTTT; CDR3: CASSEAGNTEAFF
V: TRBV2; D: TRBD1; J: TRBJ2-7; size: -; DNA: TGTGCCAGCAGTGTTCTGACAGGGGGCAACGAGCAGTACTTC; CDR3: CASSVLTGGNEQYF
V: TRBV12-5; D: TRBD2; J: TRBJ2-7; size: -; DNA: TGTGCTAGTGGTTTGGTACCCGATAGCGGGAGGGGTTACGAGCAGTACTTC; CDR3: CASGLVPDSGRGYEQYF
V: TRBV6-4; D: TRBD2; J: TRBJ2-1; size: -; DNA: TGTGCCAGCAGTGACCAGGGACTAGCGGGAGGCAATGAGCAGTTCTTC; CDR3: CASSDQGLAGGNEQFF
V: TRBV5-4; D: -; J: TRBJ1-2; size: -; DNA: TGTGCCAGCAGCTTGGCCGTGGCAGGGGACGGCTACACCTTC; CDR3: CASSLAVAGDGYTF
V: TRBV11-2; D: TRBD2; J: TRBJ2-1; size: once; DNA: TGTGCCAGCAGCCCCCGGGGAGCGGGAGGGCAGAATGAGCAGTTCTTC; CDR3: CASSPRGAGGQNEQFF
V: TRBV7-2; D: -; J: TRBJ1-2; size: -; DNA: TGTGCCAGCAGCTTCGAGGGAGGCTATGGCTACACCTTC; CDR3: CASSFEGGYGYTF
V: TRBV7-2; D: -; J: TRBJ2-7; size: -; DNA: TGTGCCAGCAGCTTAGACCCTAACAGAGCCTACGAGCAGTACTTC; CDR3: CASSLDPNRAYEQYF
V: TRBV18; D: -; J: TRBJ1-2; size: -; DNA: TGTGCCAGCTCACCATTAAAGGGGGATGGCTACACCTTC; CDR3: CASSPLKGDGYTF
V: TRBV7-2; D: -; J: TRBJ2-3; size: -; DNA: TGTGCCAGCAGCTTAGGAGGCCAAGGCACGCAGTATTTT; CDR3: CASSLGGQGTQYF
V: TRBV19; D: -; J: TRBJ2-4; size: -; DNA: TGTGCCAGCCGGGACGGCTGGGGTAAAAACATTCAGTACTTC; CDR3: CASRDGWGKNIQYF
V: TRBV2; D: -; J: TRBJ1-5; size: -; DNA: TGTGCCAGCAGTGAAAGGAGGGAACGTCAGCCCCAGCATTTT; CDR3: CASSERRERQPQHF
V: TRBV27; D: -; J: TRBJ2-7; size: -; DNA: TGTGCCAGCAGTCCATACGATAGCGAGCAGTACTTC; CDR3: CASSPYDSEQYF
V: TRBV6-1; D: TRBD2; J: TRBJ2-3; size: -; DNA: TGTGCCAGCAGAATAAGCGGGAAGAGCACAGATACGCAGTATTTT; CDR3: CASRISGKSTDTQYF
V: TRBV13; D: -; J: TRBJ2-7; size: once; DNA: TGTGCCAGCAGCTTTTCCGTGTTTGGACAAGAGCAGTACTTC; CDR3: CASSFSVFGQEQYF
V: TRBV11-2; D: TRBD1; J: TRBJ1-1; size: -; DNA: TGTGCCAGCAGCCCTGACAGGGGACGCACTGAAGCTTTCTTT; CDR3: CASSPDRGRTEAFF
V: TRBV11-2; D: TRBD1; J: TRBJ1-6; size: -; DNA: TGTGCCAGCAGCGTTAAAACTGGACAGGGGGCAGCTTCACCCCTCCACTTT; CDR3: CASSVKTGQGAASPLHF
V: TRBV5-6; D: TRBD1; J: TRBJ2-3; size: -; DNA: TGTGCCAGCAGCCCGCTACAGGGGGCAACGGTGGCAGATACGCAGTATTTT; CDR3: CASSPLQGATVADTQYF
V: TRBV28; D: TRBD1; J: TRBJ2-1; size: -; DNA: TGTGCCAGCAGTTCTACAGGGCAGGGGGCAGAGAATGAGCAGTTCTTC; CDR3: CASSSTGQGAENEQFF
V: TRBV4-1; D: TRBD1; J: TRBJ2-5; size: -; DNA: TGCGCCAGCAGCCAAGGCCCGACAGGGGGTGGAGAGACCCAGTACTTC; CDR3: CASSQGPTGGGETQYF
V: TRBV19; D: -; J: TRBJ1-1; size: -; DNA: TGTGCCAGTAGTATCGGGGATGTCGTATCTGAAGCTTTCTTT; CDR3: CASSIGDVVSEAFF
V: TRBV7-7; D: TRBD1; J: TRBJ2-7; size: -; DNA: TGTGCCAGCAGCTTAGGCGCGGGACAGGGGAACGAGCAGTACTTC; CDR3: CASSLGAGQGNEQYF
V: TRBV6-1; D: TRBD1; J: TRBJ2-7; size: -; DNA: TGTGCCAGCAGACGAGGGGGCCTTTACTACGAGCAGTACTTC; CDR3: CASRRGGLYYEQYF
V: TRBV7-7; D: TRBD1; J: TRBJ2-1; size: -; DNA: TGTGCTAGCAGCCATGGGACAGGGGGGAATGAGCAGTTCTTC; CDR3: CASSHGTGGNEQFF
V: TRBV7-9; D: -; J: TRBJ2-3; size: few; DNA: TGTGCCAGCAGCCACCCCGGGTTAGCGGGCACAGATACGCAGTATTTT; CDR3: CASSHPGLAGTDTQYF
V: TRBV7-8; D: -; J: TRBJ2-1; size: -; DNA: TGTGCCAGCACCCTTAGTGTACGGGAGCAAGGAGAGCAGTTCTTC; CDR3: CASTLSVREQGEQFF